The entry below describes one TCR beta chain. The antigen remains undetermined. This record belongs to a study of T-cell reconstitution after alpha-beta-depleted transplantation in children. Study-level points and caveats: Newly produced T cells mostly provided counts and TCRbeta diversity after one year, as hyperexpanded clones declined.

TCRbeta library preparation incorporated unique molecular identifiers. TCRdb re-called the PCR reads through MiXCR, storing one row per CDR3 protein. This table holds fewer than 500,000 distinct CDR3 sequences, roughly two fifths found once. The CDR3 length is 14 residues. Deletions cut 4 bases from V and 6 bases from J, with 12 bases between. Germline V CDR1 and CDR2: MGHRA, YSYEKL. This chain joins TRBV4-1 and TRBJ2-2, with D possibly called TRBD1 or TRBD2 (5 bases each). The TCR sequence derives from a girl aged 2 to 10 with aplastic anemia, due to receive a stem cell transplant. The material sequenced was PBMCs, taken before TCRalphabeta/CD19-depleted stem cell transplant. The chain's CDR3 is CASSPGPSSGELFF. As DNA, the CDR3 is TGCGCCAGCAGCCCGGGACCAAGCTCCGGGGAGCTGTTTTTT.